This T cell receptor beta chain appears in the sequencing data of a study of tumor-infiltrating lymphocytes in localized non-small cell lung cancer. Study overall: Each patient gave resected tumor and non-adjacent uninvolved lung tissue. Broader study findings: No T-cell fraction difference was seen between IM1 and IM2 tumors. Different pieces of the same tissue were used for each assay.

Assay used: immunoSEQ multiplex PCR; TCRdb lists only in-frame clones, some missing. The table lists around 17,000 clones, 70% to 85% of them singletons. In the case of this clone: As yet, its antigen is unknown.

The sequenced sample was lung tumor tissue. The receptor's source is a human donor with non-small cell lung cancer.

The CDR3 spells CASSQSGYEQYF. As DNA, the CDR3 is TGCGCCAGCAGTCAATCGGGATACGAGCAGTACTTC. This rearrangement joins TRBV23-1 to TRBJ2-7; no reliable D call. TRBV23-1 is assigned to the ORF class and has an uncertain function. This CDR3 region has 12 residues. V was pared by 0 bases and J by 4 bases, with 4 bases between.